Presented here are 26 T cell receptor beta chains from one specimen sequenced in a study of T-cell memory formation after mild COVID-19. TCRdb fed the 5' RACE reads into MiXCR, producing one record per CDR3 protein. The sample includes about 560,000 distinct CDR3 sequences, about 20% seen only once; the top ten take approximately 8%. Sequences were obtained from PBMCs or a T cell subset sorted from them (not recorded which). The receptors were sampled from an adult woman who had mild COVID-19 (a few samples of this study predate the infection). Cell type and time point are not known.

The chain joins TRBV6-2 or TRBV6-3 to TRBJ1-1, with D possibly matching TRBD1 (5 bases). This CDR3 region has 13 residues. CDR1 is MNHEY and CDR2 is SVGEGT in the germline V gene. V lost 8 bases, J lost 0 bases, and 10 bases lay in between. The CDR3 DNA sequence: TGTGCCAGCGGCGGGGGGTTGAACACTGAAGCTTTCTTT. Its translation: CASGGGLNTEAFF.

The chain joins TRBV18 to TRBJ1-1; no reliable D call. Per germline, CDR1 KGHSH and CDR2 LQKENI. The CDR3 sequence is 13 residues long. Between the trimmed V and J ends, which lost 3 bases and 1 base, there was a span of 6 bases. CDR3 in DNA: TGTGCCAGCTCACCGGCGCAGAACACTGAAGCTTTCTTT. This sequence encodes CASSPAQNTEAFF.

This clonotype has ten or more counts. This chain links TRBV24-1 with TRBJ2-4; D not resolved. The CDR3 runs 12 residues. Per germline, CDR1 KGHDR and CDR2 SFDVKD. V was pared by 4 bases and J by 7 bases, with 7 bases between. The CDR3 sequence is CATSDGWNIQYF. DNA of the CDR3: TGTGCCACCAGTGACGGGTGGAACATTCAGTACTTC.

In nucleotides, the CDR3 is TGCAGTGCTAGTTACAGGGAAACTGAAGCTTTCTTT. Protein: CSASYRETEAFF. The J gene is TRBJ1-1, the V gene TRBV20-1, with a possible D match to TRBD1 (6 bases). Germline assignment: CDR1 DFQATT and CDR2 SNEGSKA (reference sequence). Trimming left V 3 bases short and J 5 bases short, with 10 bases between. The CDR3 loop spans 12 amino acids.

This clonotype has a handful of counts. The rearrangement joins TRBV7-2 to TRBJ2-1; D ambiguous. Trimming took off 5 bases at V and 6 bases at J, with 8 bases between the two ends. CDR1 and CDR2 from the germline V gene are SGHTA and FQGNSA. The CDR3 covers 12 residues. CDR3 DNA sequence: TGTGCCAGCAGCCAGTATTTCAATGAGCAGTTCTTC. This encodes CASSQYFNEQFF.

This clonotype showed up just a few times. The chain is built from TRBV5-5 and TRBJ1-5; 9 bases align to TRBD1. J was trimmed by 3 bases and V by 4 bases; bases with no gene match: 2. The CDR3 length is 14 residues. Germline V lookup: CDR1 SGHKS, CDR2 YYEKEE (reference sequence). The CDR3 coding sequence is TGTGCCAGCAGCCGGACAGGGGCCAATCAGCCCCAGCATTTT. It encodes CASSRTGANQPQHF.

The chain has TRBV6-2 or TRBV6-3 and TRBJ2-7; 16 nucleotides agree with TRBD2. Germline CDR1 is MNHEY and CDR2 is SVGEGT. There are 17 residues in the CDR3. The V and J ends lost 0 bases and 7 bases, in that order; junction bases with no gene match: 6. CDR3 sequence reads: CASSYSGTSGGAEEQYF. The DNA for the CDR3 is TGTGCCAGCAGTTACTCCGGGACTAGCGGGGGGGCAGAAGAGCAGTACTTC.

The V gene is TRBV20-1, the J gene TRBJ2-7; no clear D. V was cut by 5 bases and J by 3 bases, with 17 bases left in between. Germline assignment: CDR1 DFQATT and CDR2 SNEGSKA (reference sequence). The CDR3 is 14 amino acids. The CDR3 protein is CSALTPTKRYEQYF. CDR3 nucleotides: TGCAGTGCTCTGACTCCAACAAAGCGCTACGAGCAGTACTTC.

This clonotype was found a few times. V usage is TRBV5-1 and J usage is TRBJ2-1; 9 bases map to TRBD1. V trimming: 3 bases; J trimming: 7 bases; junction bases outside the gene matches: 14. From germline, CDR1 is SGHRS and CDR2 YFSETQ. The CDR3 runs to 17 residues. The CDR3 region has the DNA TGCGCCAGCAGCTCAGCACCTCCGGGACAGGGTGAGAATGAGCAGTTCTTC. Amino acids: CASSSAPPGQGENEQFF.

This clonotype was counted a few times. Here the CDR3 reads CASSPQDSLNTEAFF. The CDR3 DNA follows: TGCGCCAGCAGCCCCCAGGACAGCTTGAACACTGAAGCTTTCTTT. This chain uses TRBV5-1 with TRBJ1-1, with a possible D match to TRBD1 (6 bases). V was trimmed by 4 bases and J by 0 bases, leaving 13 bases between them. This CDR3 region has 15 residues. CDR1 and CDR2 (germline): SGHRS, YFSETQ.

CDR3: CASSRRTSGPIYEQYF. The CDR3 bases are TGTGCCAGCAGTCGCCGGACTAGCGGACCGATCTACGAGCAGTACTTC. The chain links TRBV6-6 to TRBJ2-7; 10 bases align to TRBD2. Trimming removed 5 bases from V and 3 bases from J; junction bases left unmatched: 10. Per germline, CDR1 MNHNY and CDR2 SVGAGI (reference sequence). This CDR3 spans 16 amino acids.

The gene calls are TRBV6-5 and TRBJ2-1; 8 bases agree with TRBD2. Germline V gene lookup returns CDR1 MNHEY and CDR2 SVGAGI. The trim removed 0 bases at V and 9 bases at J, leaving 16 bases unmatched. This CDR3 has 18 residues. The CDR3 DNA sequence: TGTGCCAGCAGTTACTCGAATTTGTTGGTAGCGGGGTCCGGTGAGCAGTTCTTC. Translating gives CASSYSNLLVAGSGEQFF.

This clonotype was found a few times. The rearrangement links TRBV7-9 to TRBJ1-2; D is unresolved. V gave up 5 bases and J gave up 4 bases, with 11 bases separating them. Germline V CDR1 and CDR2: SEHNR, FQNEAQ (reference sequence). The CDR3 runs to 13 residues. The CDR3 nucleotides read TGTGCCAGCAGCGGCACGGGGTTCTATGGCTACACCTTC. Protein: CASSGTGFYGYTF.

This clonotype was detected a few times. The chain combines TRBV7-6 with TRBJ1-4; no clear D gene. Germline loops: CDR1 SGHVS, CDR2 FNYEAQ. V shed 0 bases and J shed 0 bases, with 14 bases lying between them. CDR3 length: 18 residues. For the CDR3, the DNA is TGTGCCAGCAGCTTAGCGGCGAGGGTTATGACAACTAATGAAAAACTGTTTTTT. Translating gives CASSLAARVMTTNEKLFF. The whole variable domain, filled in from reference TRBV7-6 and TRBJ1-4, reads GAGVSQSPRYKVTKRGQDVALRCDPISGHVSLYWYRQALGQGPEFLTYFNYEAQQDKSGLPNDRFSAERPEGSISTLTIQRTEQRDSAMYRCASSLAARVMTTNEKLFFGSGTQLSVL.

This clonotype has a count of ten or more. V is TRBV2 and J is TRBJ1-1, with a possible D match to TRBD1 (5 bases). This CDR3 has 15 residues. The germline V and J ends were trimmed by 4 bases and 0 bases, with 12 bases remaining between them. The germline V gene has CDR1 SNHLY and CDR2 FYNNEI. This chain's CDR3 is CASSVPATVNTEAFF. CDR3 DNA sequence: TGTGCCAGCAGTGTCCCTGCGACAGTGAACACTGAAGCTTTCTTT.

The chain uses TRBV24-1 and TRBJ2-1, with TRBD2 matching over 7 bases. The CDR3 length is 16 residues. Germline trimming cut 0 bases from V and 7 bases from J; bases unmatched to any gene: 8. Looked up from germline, CDR1 is KGHDR and CDR2 is SFDVKD. In DNA, the CDR3 is TGTGCCACCAGTGATTTGCAAGACGGGGGAGGGAATGAGCAGTTCTTC. Protein sequence: CATSDLQDGGGNEQFF.

The V gene is TRBV5-1, the J gene TRBJ2-1; 10 nucleotides match TRBD2. This CDR3 is 14 amino acids long. J was trimmed by 9 bases and V by 4 bases; bases with no gene match: 7. Germline CDR1 reads SGHRS; CDR2 reads YFSETQ. Written as DNA, the CDR3 is TGCGCCAGCAGCAGGACCCAGCGGGGGGGTGAGCAGTTCTTC. Translated: CASSRTQRGGEQFF.

The chain has TRBV4-3 and TRBJ2-3; D possibly uses TRBD1 or TRBD2 (7 bases each). The V gene lost 4 bases and the J gene lost 7 bases, with 21 bases spanning the gap. CDR3 length: 16 residues. Germline V gene sequence: CDR1 LGHNA, CDR2 YSLEER. CDR3 in amino acids: CASSLEREGGPNTQYF. CDR3 DNA sequence: TGCGCCAGCAGCCTGGAGCGGGAAGGGGGCCCGAATACGCAGTATTTT.

This clonotype was observed a few times. This chain uses TRBV11-3 with TRBJ2-3; 7 nucleotides line up with TRBD2. This CDR3 is built from 14 residues. Unmatched junction bases numbered 2, after V lost 0 bases and J lost 5 bases. Germline CDR1 reads SGHNT; CDR2 reads YENEEA. The CDR3 DNA reads as TGTGCCAGCAGCTTAGACGGGACTAAAGATACGCAGTATTTT. Amino acids: CASSLDGTKDTQYF.

This clonotype was counted a few times. V and J are TRBV7-9 and TRBJ2-7, with 9 bases lining up with TRBD1. Trimming took 5 bases from V and 5 from J; bases not matched to a gene: 10. CDR1 and CDR2 (germline): SEHNR, FQNEAQ (reference sequence). The CDR3 contains 15 residues. The CDR3 loop reads CASSPRQGESHEQYF. CDR3 nucleotides: TGTGCCAGCAGCCCACGACAGGGGGAGTCCCACGAGCAGTACTTC.

The table lists this clonotype with a few counts. This rearrangement joins TRBV7-3 to TRBJ1-1, with D maybe TRBD1 (5 bases). CDR1 and CDR2 (germline): SGHTA, FQGTGA. This CDR3 is 13 amino acids long. V was cut by 6 bases and J by 5 bases, with 13 bases left in between. The CDR3 spells CASRQGGRTEAFF. The CDR3 DNA reads TGTGCCAGCAGGCAGGGAGGTCGAACTGAAGCTTTCTTT.

This clonotype was counted between two and nine times. The gene calls are TRBV14 and TRBJ2-3; D may be TRBD2 (5 bases). This CDR3 comprises 15 residues. Germline-derived CDR1 and CDR2 are SGHDN and FVKESK. Trimming removed 2 bases at V and 2 bases at J, with 11 bases between. DNA for the CDR3: TGTGCCAGCAGCCAACCAGCGGATAACACAGATACGCAGTATTTT. Its protein product is CASSQPADNTDTQYF.

This clonotype was counted only a few times. This chain uses TRBV5-4 with TRBJ2-7; 8 positions match TRBD2. The V gene end was trimmed by 4 bases and the J gene end by 2 bases; junction bases not matched to a gene: 2. Germline CDR1 is SGHNT and CDR2 is YYREEE (reference sequence). The CDR3 is 13 amino acids. CDR3 protein: CASSVGLAYEQYF. The CDR3 nucleotides are TGTGCCAGCAGCGTGGGACTAGCCTACGAGCAGTACTTC.

The chain employs TRBV10-3 and TRBJ2-1; TRBD2 agrees at 9 bases. Germline values: CDR1 ENHRY, CDR2 SYGVKD. This CDR3 spans 16 amino acids. Trimming cost V 6 bases and J 7 bases; bases outside gene matches: 13. This chain's CDR3 is CAIRATPAGGRNEQFF. The CDR3 DNA sequence: TGTGCCATCAGGGCGACCCCGGCGGGGGGGCGTAATGAGCAGTTCTTC.

CDR3 nucleotides: TGTGCCAGCAGGCAACAGGGACTGAACACCGGGGAGCTGTTTTTT. Translated: CASRQQGLNTGELFF. J is TRBJ2-2 and V is TRBV12-3 or TRBV12-4; D could derive from TRBD1 or TRBD2 (6 bases each). This CDR3 region has 15 residues. Trimming took off 6 bases at V and 1 base at J, with 12 bases between the two ends.

This clonotype was found many times. The CDR3 reads CSAPAQGPKQPQHF. Written as DNA, the CDR3 is TGCAGTGCTCCCGCGCAGGGGCCGAAGCAGCCCCAGCATTTT. This chain uses TRBV20-1 with TRBJ1-5, with D possibly TRBD1 on 6 matching bases. Germline V gene sequence: CDR1 DFQATT, CDR2 SNEGSKA (reference sequence). This CDR3 contains 14 residues. Trimming removed 5 bases at V and 7 bases at J, with 18 bases between.